The clone carrying this T cell receptor (beta chain) was counted many times. Regions amplified from RNA transcripts were the TCR beta CDR3 regions. First-round RT-PCR of the TCR CDR3 relied on the HTBI primer set. TCRdb re-called the multiplex PCR reads with MiXCR, one entry per CDR3 protein. The sample records hundreds of thousands of distinct CDR3 sequences, roughly 14% being singletons. These data belong to a study of T cells in Graves' hyperthyroidism and ophthalmopathy. Germline trimming cut 5 bases from V and 5 bases from J; bases unmatched to any gene: 6. The V gene's germline CDR1 is ENHRY and CDR2 SYGVKD. The length of the CDR3 is 14 residues.

The clonotype was recovered from a woman between 40 and 50 years old with Graves' ophthalmopathy. Sequenced sample: blood. The rearrangement links TRBV10-3 to TRBJ2-7; 10 bases align to TRBD2. CDR3 in amino acids: CAISPSGSKDEQYF. CDR3 coding DNA: TGTGCCATCAGTCCTAGCGGGAGTAAGGACGAGCAGTACTTC.